Shown below are 32 T cell receptor beta chains from a single sample sequenced in a study of blood T cell repertoires in COVID-19. Sequencing was performed with immunoSEQ multiplex PCR; in TCRdb, only in-frame clones are kept and a portion is missing. Of 26,000 or so clones in the sample, roughly nine tenths were seen once. Sequenced: peripheral blood. The receptors were sampled from a human donor with active COVID-19. The donor label of this sample is uncertain.

This chain connects TRBV28 to TRBJ2-5; 12 nucleotides agree with TRBD2. The germline V gene encodes CDR1 MDHEN and CDR2 SYDVKM. The V and J ends lost 6 bases and 5 bases, in that order; junction bases with no gene match: 7. The CDR3 is 15 residues long. CDR3 coding DNA: TGTGCCAGCAGCCCACTAGCGGGAGGCCGGGAGACCCAGTACTTC. Protein sequence: CASSPLAGGRETQYF.

The J gene is TRBJ2-1, the V gene TRBV5-1; 13 nucleotides agree with TRBD2. V dropped 4 bases and J dropped 0; count of bases not matched to a gene: 7. This CDR3 has 18 amino acids. Germline CDR1 is SGHRS and CDR2 is YFSETQ. CDR3 in DNA: TGCGCCAGCAGCCCCGGACTAGCGGGAGAACCCTCCTACAATGAGCAGTTCTTC. It specifies CASSPGLAGEPSYNEQFF.

The chain links TRBV19 to TRBJ2-7; 8 positions match TRBD1. J gave up 2 bases and V 5 bases, and 8 bases lay outside the gene matches. CDR3 length equals 15 residues. CDR1 LNHDA and CDR2 SQIVND come from the germline V gene (reference sequence). CDR3 DNA: TGTGCCAGTAGTGGCAGACAGGGGTCCACCTACGAGCAGTACTTC. Encoded protein: CASSGRQGSTYEQYF.

V and J are TRBV9 and TRBJ2-2, with 10 bases that match TRBD1. The CDR3 is made up of 16 amino acids. Germline assignment: CDR1 SGDLS and CDR2 YYNGEE. Losses at the gene ends were 3 bases for V and 2 bases for J; bases not matched to a gene: 4. The CDR3 loop is CASSAGTGANTGELFF. The CDR3 region has the DNA TGTGCCAGCAGCGCAGGGACAGGGGCAAACACCGGGGAGCTGTTTTTT.

V usage is TRBV7-9 and J usage is TRBJ2-7; a possible D gene is TRBD2 (6 bases). The CDR3 has 13 residues. CDR1 is SEHNR and CDR2 is FQNEAQ in the germline V gene (reference sequence). Trimming took 4 bases from V and 3 from J, leaving 10 bases between them. CDR3 sequence reads: CASSWGVYYEQYF. In DNA, the CDR3 is TGTGCCAGCAGCTGGGGGGTTTACTACGAGCAGTACTTC.

This rearrangement joins TRBV4-3 to TRBJ2-6; D ambiguous. CDR1 and CDR2 (germline): LGHNA, YSLEER. CDR3 length equals 16 residues. V lost 0 bases to trimming and J lost 5 bases, with 11 bases between them. The CDR3: CASSQDVATWANVLTF. Written as DNA, the CDR3 is TGCGCCAGCAGCCAAGATGTAGCTACCTGGGCCAACGTCCTGACTTTC.

V gene TRBV30 combines with J gene TRBJ1-5; 10 nucleotides align to TRBD1. Trimming took 8 bases from V and 6 from J; bases not matched to a gene: 13. Germline lookup yields CDR1 GTSNPN and CDR2 SVGIG (reference sequence). This CDR3 is built from 15 residues. The CDR3 bases are TGTGCCCTCGATTCCGGGACAGGGGTGGGTCAGCCCCAGCATTTT. Residues: CALDSGTGVGQPQHF.

The gene calls are TRBV27 and TRBJ2-3; the match to TRBD1 covers 8 bases. Germline V gene sequence: CDR1 MNHEY, CDR2 SMNVEV (reference sequence). The J segment lost 4 bases and the V segment lost 8 bases, leaving 11 bases of the junction unmatched. This CDR3 region has 15 residues. The CDR3 sequence: CASGRQGMVPDTQYF. Here the CDR3 DNA reads TGTGCCAGCGGTAGACAGGGGATGGTTCCAGATACGCAGTATTTT.

The chain links TRBV3-1 (or the pseudogene TRBV3-2) to TRBJ2-3; weak D call: TRBD2 (5 bases). Germline values: CDR1 LGHDT, CDR2 YNNKEL (reference sequence). This CDR3 contains 17 residues. V gave up 0 bases and J gave up 0 bases, with 13 bases separating them. The DNA for the CDR3 is TGTGCCAGCAGCCAAGATTCAAGGGAGAGTAGCACAGATACGCAGTATTTT. Translation: CASSQDSRESSTDTQYF.

CDR3: CASSYRDTYYEQYF. CDR3 bases: TGTGCCAGCAGTTACCGGGACACTTACTACGAGCAGTACTTC. J is TRBJ2-7 and V is TRBV6-2 or TRBV6-3; maybe TRBD1 (6 bases). Germline CDR1 is MNHEY and CDR2 is SVGEGT. CDR3 size: 14 residues. V was trimmed by 2 bases and J by 3 bases, leaving 11 bases between them.

This chain joins TRBV19 and TRBJ2-3; 10 bases agree with TRBD2. The CDR3 is 17 residues long. Trimming took 7 bases from V and 3 from J; bases not matched to a gene: 13. CDR1 and CDR2 from the germline V gene are LNHDA and SQIVND (reference sequence). CDR3 amino acids: CASIPTVAGGRTDTQYF. The CDR3 region has the DNA TGTGCCAGTATTCCTACCGTAGCGGGGGGAAGGACAGATACGCAGTATTTT.

CDR3 bases: TGTGCCAGTAGTATAAAGGGGGCGCTTGGCGGGGAGCTGTTTTTT. The encoded protein is CASSIKGALGGELFF. The chain carries TRBV19 and TRBJ2-2; 7 nucleotides align to TRBD1. Trimming at V came to 2 bases and at J to 7 bases, leaving 7 bases not matched to a gene. Germline values: CDR1 LNHDA, CDR2 SQIVND (reference sequence). CDR3 length: 15 residues.

J is TRBJ1-1 and V is TRBV6-5, with TRBD1 identical over 7 bases. The junction had 8 bases not matched to a gene; V was cut back by 0 bases and J by 10 bases. CDR1 MNHEY and CDR2 SVGAGI come from the germline V gene. The CDR3 has 14 amino acids. The CDR3 region is CASSYSRGRGPAFF. CDR3 DNA: TGTGCCAGCAGTTACTCGCGGGGTAGGGGGCCAGCTTTCTTT.

The chain uses TRBV20-1 and TRBJ2-2, with D unclear. Germline V gene lookup returns CDR1 DFQATT and CDR2 SNEGSKA (reference sequence). The CDR3 has 13 residues. The ends were cut back, 3 bases at V and 5 bases at J, with 10 bases in the middle. The CDR3: CSASRQTTGELFF. The CDR3 DNA reads TGCAGTGCTAGTCGTCAGACTACCGGGGAGCTGTTTTTT.

The chain combines TRBV29-1 with TRBJ2-5; 8 bases map to TRBD1. Germline V gene data show CDR1 as SQVTM and CDR2 as ANQGSEA. The CDR3 loop spans 15 amino acids. J was trimmed by 5 bases and V by 4 bases; bases with no gene match: 12. The CDR3 DNA sequence: TGCAGCGTTGCCCCCGGACAGGGTGGGAGCGAGACCCAGTACTTC. Its protein product is CSVAPGQGGSETQYF.

This clone has a handful of counts. The chain combines TRBV7-9 with TRBJ2-7; a possible D gene is TRBD1 (6 bases). CDR1 and CDR2 (germline): SEHNR, FQNEAQ (reference sequence). V lost 4 bases and J 4 bases, leaving 8 bases between the germline ends. The CDR3 is made up of 12 amino acids. CDR3: CASSSRGYEQYF. CDR3 nucleotide sequence: TGTGCCAGCAGCTCCAGGGGTTACGAGCAGTACTTC.

DNA for the CDR3: TGTGCCAGCAGCTCAATCCCTGGGACAGGTAACACTGAAGCTTTCTTT. This codes for CASSSIPGTGNTEAFF. The chain employs TRBV7-2 and TRBJ1-1; 8 bases are a match to TRBD1. CDR3 length: 16 amino acids. V was clipped by 4 bases and J by 2 bases; unmatched bases: 9. The V gene's germline CDR1 is SGHTA and CDR2 FQGNSA. The whole variable domain, remainder taken from reference TRBV7-2 and TRBJ1-1, is GAGVSQSPSNKVTEKGKDVELRCDPISGHTALYWYRQSLGQGLEFLIYFQGNSAPDKSGLPSDRFSAERTGGSVSTLTIQRTQQEDSAVYLCASSSIPGTGNTEAFFGQGTRLTVV.

This clone was picked up a small number of times. V usage is TRBV19 and J usage is TRBJ1-6; TRBD1 might be the D (6 bases). The germline gives CDR1 LNHDA, CDR2 SQIVND (reference sequence). V dropped 6 bases and J dropped 5 bases, with 14 bases sitting between them. The CDR3 has 15 amino acids. CDR3 residues: CASSIGTLNNSPLHF. CDR3 DNA: TGTGCCAGTAGCATCGGGACACTAAATAATTCACCCCTCCACTTT.

This chain joins TRBV19 and TRBJ2-3; 9 nucleotides agree with TRBD1. V gave up 1 base and J gave up 4 bases; unmatched junction bases: 6. Germline lookup yields CDR1 LNHDA and CDR2 SQIVND (reference sequence). The CDR3 consists of 16 residues. This chain's CDR3 is CASSIARTGEPDTQYF. CDR3 bases: TGTGCCAGTAGTATAGCTCGGACAGGGGAGCCAGATACGCAGTATTTT.

This clone was recorded a few times. This chain links TRBV7-9 with TRBJ2-7, with 9 bases identical to TRBD1. CDR3 length: 14 amino acids. V was pared by 4 bases and J by 1 base, with 2 bases of the junction left unmatched. Germline assignment: CDR1 SEHNR and CDR2 FQNEAQ (reference sequence). Written as DNA, the CDR3 is TGTGCCAGCAGCTCGACAGGGGGTTCCTACGAGCAGTACTTC. Protein: CASSSTGGSYEQYF.

The CDR3 region is CASSEWGQGISDTQYF. The DNA of the CDR3 is TGTGCCAGCAGTGAATGGGGACAGGGGATCTCAGATACGCAGTATTTT. The rearrangement uses TRBV25-1 and TRBJ2-3, with TRBD1 identical over 10 bases. Trimming removed 1 base from V and 4 bases from J; junction bases left unmatched: 5. This CDR3 comprises 16 residues. Germline-derived CDR1 and CDR2 are MGHDK and SYGVNS.

V is TRBV14 and J is TRBJ2-7; D not certain. Germline lookup yields CDR1 SGHDN and CDR2 FVKESK. The CDR3 spans 13 residues. The germline V and J ends were trimmed by 0 bases and 12 bases, with 15 bases remaining between them. CDR3: CASSQDGRPRRYF. DNA for the CDR3: TGTGCCAGCAGCCAAGATGGCAGGCCTCGCCGGTACTTC. The variable domain in full, completed from reference TRBV14 and TRBJ2-7, reads EAGVTQFPSHSVIEKGQTVTLRCDPISGHDNLYWYRRVMGKEIKFLLHFVKESKQDESGMPNNRFLAERTGGTYSTLKVQPAELEDSGVYFCASSQDGRPRRYFGPGTRLTVT.

The chain combines TRBV5-1 with TRBJ2-1; 8 bases agree with TRBD1. The V and J ends lost 0 bases and 1 base, in that order; junction bases with no gene match: 15. Germline loops: CDR1 SGHRS, CDR2 YFSETQ. This CDR3 contains 20 residues. In DNA form, the CDR3 reads TGCGCCAGCAGCTTGGAACCGGGACAGGACTCTCGCTTTTCCTACAATGAGCAGTTCTTC. Protein sequence: CASSLEPGQDSRFSYNEQFF.

The chain joins TRBV11-2 to TRBJ1-2; a possible D gene is TRBD1 (6 bases). The CDR3 is 15 residues long. CDR1 is SGHAT, CDR2 FQNNGV, per germline. Trimming took off 5 bases at V and 0 bases at J, with 13 bases between the two ends. The CDR3 coding sequence is TGTGCCAGCAGCATTGGACAGAGAACTAACTATGGCTACACCTTC. Its translation is CASSIGQRTNYGYTF.

This chain joins TRBV6-2 or TRBV6-3 and TRBJ2-7, with D perhaps matching TRBD2 (5 bases). This CDR3 spans 14 amino acids. The germline V gene has CDR1 MNHEY and CDR2 SVGEGT. V gave up 5 bases and J gave up 7 bases, with 18 bases separating them. The CDR3 DNA reads TGTGCCAGCAGTACCTATACTAGTTCCGAAGAGCAGTACTTC. Its protein is CASSTYTSSEEQYF.

The genes are TRBV11-3 and TRBJ2-1; 9 nucleotides agree with TRBD2. Trimming cost V 1 base and J 2 bases; bases outside gene matches: 6. From germline, CDR1 is SGHNT and CDR2 YENEEA. This CDR3 region has 17 residues. The CDR3 bases are TGTGCCAGCAGCTTAGGCGGCGCGGGGGGGCCCTACAATGAGCAGTTCTTC. This gives the protein CASSLGGAGGPYNEQFF.

The V and J genes are TRBV5-1 and TRBJ2-6; 10 bases line up with TRBD1. V dropped 4 bases and J dropped 9; count of bases not matched to a gene: 7. The CDR3 has 15 amino acids. Germline V gives CDR1 SGHRS, CDR2 YFSETQ. The CDR3 sequence: CASSLTGGLGNVLTF. The CDR3 region has the DNA TGCGCCAGCAGCCTGACAGGGGGCTTGGGCAACGTCCTGACTTTC.

About this clone: Within the sample, other DNA sequences also encode this same CDR3. The V call is TRBV19, the J call TRBJ2-7, with 9 nucleotides matching TRBD1. From germline, CDR1 is LNHDA and CDR2 SQIVND (reference sequence). This CDR3 comprises 14 residues. J lost 2 bases, V lost 3 bases, and 2 bases had no gene match. In nucleotides, the CDR3 is TGTGCCAGTAGTATCGGGACAGGGACCTACGAGCAGTACTTC. Protein product: CASSIGTGTYEQYF.

The chain employs TRBV27 and TRBJ1-1; D not certain. V lost 5 bases to trimming and J lost 2 bases, with 9 bases between them. This CDR3 has 13 amino acids. Per the germline V gene, CDR1 is MNHEY and CDR2 is SMNVEV (reference sequence). The CDR3 loop reads CASSRGFNTEAFF. In nucleotides, the CDR3 is TGTGCCAGCAGTCGAGGATTTAACACTGAAGCTTTCTTT.

This clone has only a few counts. This sequence joins TRBV7-9 and TRBJ1-1; 8 nucleotides align to TRBD1. CDR1 is SEHNR and CDR2 is FQNEAQ in the germline V gene (reference sequence). The V gene end was trimmed by 2 bases and the J gene end by 10 bases; junction bases not matched to a gene: 24. The CDR3 is made up of 19 amino acids. The CDR3 sequence: CASSLSALEGQGARLGAFF. CDR3 sequence (DNA): TGTGCCAGCAGCTTAAGTGCGCTAGAGGGTCAGGGGGCTAGGTTGGGAGCTTTCTTT.

The chain employs TRBV11-3 and TRBJ2-7, with 7 bases lining up with TRBD2. This CDR3 has 15 amino acids. The germline CDR1 and CDR2 sequences are SGHNT and YENEEA. V lost 5 bases to trimming and J lost 2 bases; unmatched junction nucleotides: 9. CDR3 bases: TGTGCCAGCAGCCCCCGCGTCGGGGGGACCTACGAGCAGTACTTC. As protein: CASSPRVGGTYEQYF.

The chain recombines TRBV27 with TRBJ2-5; the match to TRBD2 covers 15 bases. V trimming: 5 bases; J trimming: 5 bases; junction bases outside the gene matches: 0. The CDR3 has 14 residues. Germline lookup yields CDR1 MNHEY and CDR2 SMNVEV (reference sequence). CDR3 region: CASSGLAGGETQYF. CDR3 in DNA: TGTGCCAGCAGTGGACTAGCGGGAGGGGAGACCCAGTACTTC.